This TCR beta chain was identified in a study of blood T cell repertoires in COVID-19. Measured with immunoSEQ multiplex PCR; TCRdb has only the in-frame clones, and not every one. The table records 120,000 to 150,000 clones, 80% of them present only once. The CDR3 contains 14 residues. Germline assignment: CDR1 PRHDT and CDR2 FYEKMQ (reference sequence). V shed 3 bases and J shed 2 bases, with 11 bases lying between them. The clonotype was recovered from a man aged 55 to 70 with active or convalescent COVID-19. The V call is TRBV13, the J call TRBJ2-7; tentatively, D is TRBD2 (6 bases). What was sequenced was peripheral blood. CDR3 nucleotides: TGTGCCAGCAGCTTCACGGGGAGGACCTACGAGCAGTACTTC. Amino acid sequence: CASSFTGRTYEQYF.